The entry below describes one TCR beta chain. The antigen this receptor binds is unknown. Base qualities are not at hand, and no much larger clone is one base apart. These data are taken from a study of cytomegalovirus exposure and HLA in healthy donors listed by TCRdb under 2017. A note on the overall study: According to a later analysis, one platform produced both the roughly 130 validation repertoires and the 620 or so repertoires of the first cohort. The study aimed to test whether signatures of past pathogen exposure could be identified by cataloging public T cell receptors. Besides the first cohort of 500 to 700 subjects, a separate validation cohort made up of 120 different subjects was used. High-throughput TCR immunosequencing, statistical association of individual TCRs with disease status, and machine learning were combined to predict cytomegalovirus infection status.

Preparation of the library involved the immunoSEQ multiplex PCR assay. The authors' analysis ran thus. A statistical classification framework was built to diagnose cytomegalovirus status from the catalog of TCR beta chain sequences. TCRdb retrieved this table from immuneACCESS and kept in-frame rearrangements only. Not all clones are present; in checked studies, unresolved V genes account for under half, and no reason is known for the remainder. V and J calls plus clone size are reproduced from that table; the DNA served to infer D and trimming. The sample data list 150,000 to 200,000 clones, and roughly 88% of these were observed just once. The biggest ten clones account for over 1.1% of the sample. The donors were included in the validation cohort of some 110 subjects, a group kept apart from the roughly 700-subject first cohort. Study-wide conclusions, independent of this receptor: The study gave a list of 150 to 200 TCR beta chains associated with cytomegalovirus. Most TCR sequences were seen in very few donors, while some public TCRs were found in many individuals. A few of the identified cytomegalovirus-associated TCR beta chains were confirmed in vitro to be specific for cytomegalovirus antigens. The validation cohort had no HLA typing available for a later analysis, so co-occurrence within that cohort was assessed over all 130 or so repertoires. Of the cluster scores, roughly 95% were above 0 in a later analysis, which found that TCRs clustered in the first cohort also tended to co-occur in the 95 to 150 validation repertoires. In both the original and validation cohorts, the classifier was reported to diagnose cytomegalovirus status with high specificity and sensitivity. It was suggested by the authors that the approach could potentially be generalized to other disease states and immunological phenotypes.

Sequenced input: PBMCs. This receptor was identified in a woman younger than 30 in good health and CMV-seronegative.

DNA sequence: TGTGCCAGCAGCGAACGCCTCGGGGTCTACAATGAGCAGTTCTTC. Its protein product is CASSERLGVYNEQFF. The rearranged chain carries TRBV9 and TRBJ2-1; possibly the D gene is TRBD2, per 5 matching bases. In the germline V gene, CDR1 corresponds to SGDLS and CDR2 to YYNGEE. The CDR3 runs 15 amino acids, cysteine and phenylalanine included. Only the CDR3 region is kept as DNA, spanning 45 bases read in frame from base 1. V and J lose 3 bases and 3 bases, and a span of 13 bases separates them. The reference TRBV9 and TRBJ2-1 proteins fill in what lies around the CDR3, so the full variable domain reads DSGVTQTPKHLITATGQRVTLRCSPRSGDLSVYWYQQSLDQGLQFLIQYYNGEERAKGNILERFSAQQFPDLHSELNLSSLELGDSALYFCASSERLGVYNEQFFGPGTRLTVL.